Here is one T cell receptor beta chain with its context. Antigen: not known. Preparation methods for the bulk TCR libraries were those previously described, with listed TCR primers. TCRdb called the PCR reads again in MiXCR, with one record for every CDR3 protein. The top ten clones hold 0.84% of a sample with 490,000 or so distinct CDR3 sequences, around 21% of them seen once. Libraries of naive CD8 T cells were made from approximately 22,000 to 940,000 sorted cells. They used 10%, 30% or 50% RNA. Naive CD8 T cells were picked out by sorting for CD8+CD4-CCR7+CD45RA+. This specimen comes from a study of molecular identifiers for immune sequencing clone quantification. CDR1 and CDR2 (germline): MDHEN, SYDVKM. The CDR3 has 16 amino acids. With 3 bases clipped from V and 7 bases from J, the junction kept 12 bases outside the gene matches. Study-level results: Clones above 20 RNA copies contained over 98% of effector molecules but under 1% of naive ones.

The clonotype originates from a human donor in good health. Some libraries in this study had Jurkat cell RNA spiked in. V gene TRBV28 combines with J gene TRBJ2-1; 7 bases agree with TRBD1. Material: naive CD8+ T cells from blood, with Jurkat cell RNA spiked in. Subset defined: FACS-sorted CD8+CD4-CCR7+CD45RA+ naive T cells. CDR3 protein: CASSFIHRTGANEQFF. DNA of the CDR3: TGTGCCAGCAGTTTCATACACCGGACAGGAGCTAATGAGCAGTTCTTC.